The rows below give T cell receptor beta chains drawn from one sample of a study of cytomegalovirus exposure and HLA in healthy donors. TCRdb keeps only in-frame clones here, not all; method: immunoSEQ multiplex PCR. The table records 200,000 to 250,000 clones, about 90% of them present only once. Sequenced: PBMCs. The receptors stem from a man aged 18-30 years in good health and CMV-seropositive. Each CDR3 is given with its conserved first and last residue.

CDR3aa: CASSLAASGGIVEQYF
v_gene: TRBV7-2

CDR3aa: CASSFTGSSETQYF
v_gene: TRBV5-1

CDR3aa: CASSSSITGELFF
v_gene: TRBV13

CDR3aa: CASSLANGGGYGYTF
v_gene: TRBV5-6

CDR3aa: CASSRPGGDEQYF
v_gene: TRBV7-9

CDR3aa: CASSYSIREGFDEQYF
v_gene: TRBV6-6

CDR3aa: CASSLSWETGVQWQYF
v_gene: TRBV5-1

CDR3aa: CASTGVSGTRDTQYF
v_gene: TRBV2

CDR3aa: CASSYSGVRTYEQYF
v_gene: TRBV6-5

CDR3aa: CASSLNPGLTNEKLFF
v_gene: TRBV5-4

CDR3aa: CASSTGTSGYNEQFF
v_gene: TRBV6-6

CDR3aa: CASSSPLNTGELFF
v_gene: TRBV6-6

CDR3aa: CASSLVTGIPEQYF
v_gene: TRBV7-9

CDR3aa: CASSLVAGLEQYF
v_gene: TRBV7-2

CDR3aa: CASALAGVEQYF
v_gene: TRBV6-1

CDR3aa: CASSHSRGAPNEQYF
v_gene: TRBV6-6

CDR3aa: CAISVAGTGFGELFF
v_gene: TRBV10-3

CDR3aa: CASSEQRGPGNTIYF
v_gene: TRBV6-1

CDR3aa: CASSLALGLNEQYF
v_gene: TRBV27

CDR3aa: CSVVAGNYEQYF
v_gene: TRBV29-1

CDR3aa: CASRKGSADTQYF
v_gene: TRBV28

CDR3aa: CASSPGGNYGYTF
v_gene: TRBV6-5

CDR3aa: CASRKGVYGYTF
v_gene: TRBV6-5